One sample yielded the 25 T cell receptor beta chains listed below, sequenced in a study of Graves' ophthalmopathy and Graves' hyperthyroidism. The TCR beta CDR3 regions underwent amplification from RNA transcripts. A first-round RT-PCR used HTBI primers, followed by a second-round multiplex PCR. TCRdb fed the multiplex PCR reads into MiXCR, producing one record per CDR3 protein. The sample consists of almost 750,000 distinct CDR3 sequences, 40% of them appearing once. The sample consisted of peripheral blood. The receptor source for this set is an adult man with Graves' ophthalmopathy.

This clonotype was observed a handful of times. The rearrangement joins TRBV9 to TRBJ2-7; D remains ambiguous. CDR3 length: 13 residues. CDR1 is SGDLS and CDR2 is YYNGEE in the germline V gene. V dropped 4 bases and J dropped 3 bases, with 11 bases sitting between them. The chain's CDR3 is CASSPPMGYEQYF. In DNA form, the CDR3 reads TGTGCCAGCAGCCCCCCGATGGGCTACGAGCAGTACTTC.

The J gene is TRBJ2-7, the V gene TRBV15; D possibly matches TRBD1 or TRBD2 (6 bases each). CDR1 and CDR2 (germline): LNHNV, YYDKDF (reference sequence). This CDR3 contains 15 residues. Trimming removed 4 bases at V and 1 base at J, with 14 bases between. In DNA, the CDR3 is TGTGCCACCAGCACTCTAGGAGGGGGATCCTACGAGCAGTACTTC. Translation gives CATSTLGGGSYEQYF.

Notes on this clonotype: This may stem from a read error, because a much larger clone lies one nucleotide away. This chain connects TRBV29-1 to TRBJ1-1; D is possibly TRBD1 (5 bases). Per the germline V gene, CDR1 is SQVTM and CDR2 is ANQGSEA. This CDR3 has 13 amino acids. DNA of the CDR3: TGCAGCGTTGCCGGGGGTGAGAACACTGAAGCTTCCTTT. Translated: CSVAGGENTEASF.

This clonotype was recorded a few times. The genes are TRBV6-1 and TRBJ1-1; the D is unclear. V shed 3 bases and J shed 2 bases, with 4 bases lying between them. The CDR3 totals 12 residues. Germline lookup yields CDR1 MNHNS and CDR2 SASEGT. The CDR3 spells CASSDPNTEAFF. In DNA form, the CDR3 reads TGTGCCAGCAGTGACCCTAACACTGAAGCTTTCTTT.

This rearrangement joins TRBV29-1 to TRBJ1-2, with D possibly matching TRBD1 (5 bases). Trimming removed 4 bases at V and 2 bases at J, with 11 bases between. Per the germline V gene, CDR1 is SQVTM and CDR2 is ANQGSEA. The CDR3 has 13 amino acids. The CDR3 DNA follows: TGCAGCGTTGTCACGGGGGTGAACTATGGCTACACCTTC. Protein product: CSVVTGVNYGYTF.

A note on this clonotype: This could be a read error, since a much larger clone is one nucleotide away. V gene TRBV7-2 combines with J gene TRBJ2-5; TRBD2 is a possible D gene (6 bases). The CDR3 is 15 residues long. Trimming left V 3 bases short and J 2 bases short, with 13 bases between. In germline, CDR1 is SGHTA, CDR2 FQGNSA. The CDR3 nucleotides are TGTGCCAGCAGCTTTAGCGGACTGACGCAAGAGACCCAGTACTTC. It yields the protein CASSFSGLTQETQYF.

This clonotype was observed many times. The CDR3 sequence: CASSHRDSEKLFF. CDR3 bases: TGTGCCAGTAGTCATCGGGACAGTGAAAAACTGTTTTTT. The V call is TRBV19, the J call TRBJ1-4; 7 nucleotides line up with TRBD1. Germline V gene data show CDR1 as LNHDA and CDR2 as SQIVND (reference sequence). The CDR3 loop spans 13 amino acids. Unmatched junction bases numbered 4, after V lost 5 bases and J lost 7 bases.

The chain recombines TRBV7-3 with TRBJ2-5; 13 bases map to TRBD2. Germline CDR1 SGHTA, CDR2 FQGTGA. There are 16 residues in the CDR3. The V and J ends lost 4 bases and 1 base, in that order; junction bases with no gene match: 3. The CDR3 spells CASSSGTSGIQETQYF. The CDR3 DNA is TGTGCCAGCAGCTCGGGGACTAGCGGGATCCAAGAGACCCAGTACTTC.

In this sample, this clonotype turned up a few times. The chain joins TRBV11-2 to TRBJ2-5, with a tentative D call TRBD1 (6 bases). Germline V gene lookup returns CDR1 SGHAT and CDR2 FQNNGV. V was clipped by 6 bases and J by 5 bases, with 16 bases between them. The length of the CDR3 is 14 residues. The CDR3: CASRFIGGRETQYF. CDR3 nucleotide sequence: TGTGCCAGCAGATTCATAGGGGGACGGGAGACCCAGTACTTC.

The chain joins TRBV20-1 to TRBJ2-7, with D perhaps TRBD2 (5 bases). The length of the CDR3 is 14 residues. The ends were cut back, 5 bases at V and 0 bases at J, with 14 bases in the middle. In germline, CDR1 is DFQATT, CDR2 SNEGSKA (reference sequence). This chain's CDR3 is CSASSTRSSYEQYF. CDR3 nucleotide sequence: TGCAGTGCTTCATCCACTAGGAGCTCCTACGAGCAGTACTTC.

This clonotype was seen ten or more times. The rearrangement uses TRBV25-1 and TRBJ2-7; 8 bases fit TRBD1. Germline CDR1 and CDR2: MGHDK and SYGVNS. The CDR3 sequence is 13 residues long. V lost 7 bases to trimming and J lost 5 bases; unmatched junction nucleotides: 7. CDR3 amino acids: CASNQGARDEQYF. Here the CDR3 DNA reads TGTGCCAGCAACCAGGGGGCGAGGGACGAGCAGTACTTC.

For this clonotype: A much larger clone lies a single base off, so this may be a read error. The chain uses TRBV11-2 and TRBJ1-3, with a possible D match to TRBD1 (6 bases). V was cut by 3 bases and J by 4 bases, with 10 bases left in between. The CDR3 contains 14 residues. Germline CDR1 reads SGHAT; CDR2 reads FQNNGV. CDR3 in amino acids: CASSFGTRGNTIYF. CDR3 in DNA: TGTGCCAGCAGCTTTGGGACACGGGGAAACACCATATATTTT.

The CDR3 nucleotides read TGTGCCAGCAGCCACTCGGGGGGGGGAGAAGATACGCAGTACTTC. It yields the protein CASSHSGGGEDTQYF. The chain links TRBV2 to TRBJ2-7, with TRBD2 matching over 8 bases. CDR1 SNHLY and CDR2 FYNNEI come from the germline V gene. The CDR3 loop spans 15 amino acids. V trimming: 6 bases; J trimming: 9 bases; junction bases outside the gene matches: 16. Combining the CDR3 with reference TRBV2 and TRBJ2-7 gives the whole variable domain EPEVTQTPSHQVTQMGQEVILRCVPISNHLYFYWYRQILGQKVEFLVSFYNNEISEKSEIFDDQFSVERPDGSNFTLKIRSTKLEDSAMYFCASSHSGGGEDTQYFGPGTRLTVT.

The table lists this clonotype with a few counts. V gene TRBV7-9 combines with J gene TRBJ2-2, with D unresolved. Germline CDR1 is SEHNR and CDR2 is FQNEAQ (reference sequence). V dropped 5 bases and J dropped 8 bases, with 12 bases sitting between them. CDR3 size: 13 residues. The CDR3 DNA reads as TGTGCCAGCAGCCCGAGGTACTCTGGGGAGCTGTTTTTT. This encodes CASSPRYSGELFF.

The gene calls are TRBV7-9 and TRBJ2-5; TRBD2 aligns across 7 bases. Germline CDR1 is SEHNR and CDR2 is FQNEAQ (reference sequence). V was pared by 1 base and J by 7 bases, with 6 bases of the junction left unmatched. CDR3 length equals 14 residues. CDR3 DNA: TGTGCCAGCAGCTTAGATATGGGCGGGGGGACCCAGTACTTC. This gives the protein CASSLDMGGGTQYF.

This clonotype was counted only a few times. The chain combines TRBV19 with TRBJ1-5; TRBD1 agrees at 7 bases. After removal of 6 bases from V and 5 bases from J, the junction contained 10 bases not matched to a gene. Germline CDR1 LNHDA, CDR2 SQIVND (reference sequence). The CDR3 spans 15 residues. The CDR3 region is CASSLDRGGYQPQHF. In DNA, the CDR3 is TGTGCCAGTAGCCTCGACAGAGGGGGCTATCAGCCCCAGCATTTT.

Here the CDR3 DNA reads TGTGCCAGCAGCTTCAGCGGGGGGGGGGGAAATGAGCAGTTCTTC. It specifies CASSFSGGGGNEQFF. The chain joins TRBV7-2 to TRBJ2-7; 10 bases are a match to TRBD2. The J call is in doubt because the DNA end fits TRBJ2-1 better. This CDR3 is 15 amino acids long. From germline, CDR1 is SGHTA and CDR2 FQGNSA.

This clonotype has a count of ten or more. The chain is built from TRBV2 and TRBJ1-5; no reliable D call. Per germline, CDR1 SNHLY and CDR2 FYNNEI. Trimming shortened V by 8 bases and J by 2 bases, and 16 bases separated the two germline ends. CDR3 length: 15 amino acids. This CDR3 reads CASALGWAGNQPQHF. The CDR3 DNA follows: TGTGCCAGCGCCCTGGGCTGGGCGGGCAATCAGCCCCAGCATTTT.

The rearrangement joins TRBV29-1 to TRBJ2-7; 8 bases map to TRBD1. CDR3 length: 15 residues. CDR1 SQVTM and CDR2 ANQGSEA come from the germline V gene. With V trimmed by 4 bases and J by 0 bases, 8 bases remained unmatched. The CDR3 reads CSVGGQGGFSYEQYF. The CDR3 bases are TGCAGCGTTGGCGGACAGGGCGGATTCTCCTACGAGCAGTACTTC.

The chain employs TRBV10-3 and TRBJ2-7; 10 bases agree with TRBD2. J was trimmed by 2 bases and V by 10 bases; bases with no gene match: 11. From germline, CDR1 is ENHRY and CDR2 SYGVKD. This CDR3 is 15 amino acids long. The CDR3 region has the DNA TGTGCCAGCCCCCCAAGCGGGAGGGATACCTACGAGCAGTACTTC. It codes for CASPPSGRDTYEQYF.

The chain has TRBV25-1 and TRBJ1-4; tentative D call: TRBD1 (5 bases). Germline V gene sequence: CDR1 MGHDK, CDR2 SYGVNS. V gave up 4 bases and J gave up 3 bases, with 18 bases separating them. The CDR3 extends over 17 amino acids. The CDR3 DNA reads TGTGCCAGCAGTGCTAGAGCCCGGGACCCTTCTAATGAAAAACTGTTTTTT. Residues: CASSARARDPSNEKLFF.

The chain is built from TRBV20-1 and TRBJ2-3; D gene unclear. The CDR3 covers 14 residues. From germline, CDR1 is DFQATT and CDR2 SNEGSKA (reference sequence). The V end was cut by 5 bases, the J end by 2 bases, with 14 bases between. The CDR3 reads CSAEQAQTTDTQYF. CDR3 DNA sequence: TGCAGTGCTGAACAAGCCCAGACCACAGATACGCAGTATTTT.

V is TRBV7-9 and J is TRBJ2-7; D remains unclear. Germline CDR1 SEHNR, CDR2 FQNEAQ (reference sequence). The CDR3 is 10 amino acids. The CDR3 DNA sequence: TGTGCCAGCAGCTCTCCAAAGATTTCTGTC. Its translation is CASSSPKISV.

This clonotype was counted ten times or more. The chain is built from TRBV20-1 and TRBJ1-5; tentative D call: TRBD1 (6 bases). CDR1 is DFQATT and CDR2 is SNEGSKA in the germline V gene (reference sequence). V lost 0 bases to trimming and J lost 2 bases, with 8 bases between them. The CDR3 runs to 14 residues. This chain's CDR3 is CSARDPGGNQPQHF. The DNA for the CDR3 is TGCAGTGCTAGAGATCCAGGGGGCAATCAGCCCCAGCATTTT.

Comments on this clonotype: A much larger clone differs from this one at a single base, so this may be a read error. The chain uses TRBV11-1 and TRBJ1-1, with D unresolved. This CDR3 is 13 amino acids long. Germline CDR1 SGHAT, CDR2 FQDESV (reference sequence). The CDR3: CSSSLTYRTEAFF. In DNA form, the CDR3 reads TGTTCCAGCAGCTTAACCTATAGGACTGAAGCTTTCTTT. Full variable domain (missing parts from reference TRBV11-1 and TRBJ1-1): EAEVAQSPRYKITEKSQAVAFWCDPISGHATLYWYRQILGQGPELLVQFQDESVVDDSQLPKDRFSAERLKGVDSTLKIQPAELGDSAMYLCSSSLTYRTEAFFGQGTRLTVV.